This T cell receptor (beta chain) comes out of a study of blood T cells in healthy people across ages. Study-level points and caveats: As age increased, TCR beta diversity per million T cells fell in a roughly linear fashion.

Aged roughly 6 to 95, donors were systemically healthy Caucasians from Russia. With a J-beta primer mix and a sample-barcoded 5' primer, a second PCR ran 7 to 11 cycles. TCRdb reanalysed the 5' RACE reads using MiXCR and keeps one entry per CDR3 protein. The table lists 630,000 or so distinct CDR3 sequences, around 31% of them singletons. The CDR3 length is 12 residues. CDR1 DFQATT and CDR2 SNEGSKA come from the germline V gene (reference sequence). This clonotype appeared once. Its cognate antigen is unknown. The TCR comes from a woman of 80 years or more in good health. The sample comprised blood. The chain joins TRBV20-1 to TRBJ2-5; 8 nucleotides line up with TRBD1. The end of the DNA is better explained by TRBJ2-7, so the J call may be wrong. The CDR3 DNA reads TGCAGTGCTCGGACAGGGATCAACGAGCAGTACTTC. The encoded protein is CSARTGINEQYF.